A single sample gave rise to the 18 T cell receptor beta chains below, sequenced in a study of identical twins. TCRdb reprocessed the 5' RACE reads via MiXCR and lists one record per CDR3 protein. The sample has hundreds of thousands of distinct CDR3 sequences; approximately 25% are singletons. These data also formed part of another study, on T cells expressing NK-cell markers.

Sequences were obtained from CD4+ T cells sorted from blood. The receptors stem from a woman in her late teens or twenties in good health.

This chain uses TRBV2 with TRBJ1-1; the D is unclear. Germline loops: CDR1 SNHLY, CDR2 FYNNEI. The ends were cut back, 7 bases at V and 0 bases at J, with 21 bases in the middle. The CDR3 loop spans 17 amino acids. The CDR3 loop reads CASTLLGPMTLNTEAFF. The CDR3 DNA follows: TGTGCCAGCACCCTATTAGGACCGATGACCCTGAACACTGAAGCTTTCTTT.

At least ten counts were recorded for this clonotype. V and J are TRBV7-2 and TRBJ1-2, with D unresolved. This CDR3 contains 14 residues. Germline assignment: CDR1 SGHTA and CDR2 FQGNSA. Trimming stripped 2 bases from V and 2 bases from J, with 9 bases between. DNA for the CDR3: TGTGCCAGCAGCTTATGGTCCGGAAACTATGGCTACACCTTC. It yields the protein CASSLWSGNYGYTF.

This clonotype has a count of ten or more. The rearrangement links TRBV29-1 to TRBJ1-1, with TRBD1 as a possible D gene (6 bases). The CDR3 runs to 14 residues. Trimming took 4 bases from V and 1 from J, leaving 13 bases between them. Germline CDR1 is SQVTM and CDR2 is ANQGSEA. The CDR3 loop reads CSVAYRAGNTEAFF. CDR3 sequence (DNA): TGCAGCGTTGCATACAGGGCCGGGAACACTGAAGCTTTCTTT.

This clonotype occurred a few times. This chain connects TRBV7-9 to TRBJ2-1; the D is unclear. The germline CDR1 and CDR2 sequences are SEHNR and FQNEAQ (reference sequence). V was clipped by 2 bases and J by 8 bases, with 13 bases between them. The CDR3 spans 14 residues. CDR3 in amino acids: CASSLRPGVYEQFF. The DNA for the CDR3 is TGTGCCAGCAGCTTAAGGCCTGGGGTTTATGAGCAGTTCTTC.

The chain has TRBV6-5 and TRBJ2-2, with TRBD2 matching over 8 bases. Germline CDR1 is MNHEY and CDR2 is SVGAGI. CDR3 size: 16 residues. V lost 0 bases to trimming and J lost 7 bases; unmatched junction nucleotides: 7. The DNA for the CDR3 is TGTGCCAGCAGTTACTCAGATGCGGGGGGTCTCGGGGAGCTGTTTTTT. Protein product: CASSYSDAGGLGELFF.

The rearrangement uses TRBV6-1 and TRBJ2-2; a possible D gene is TRBD2 (5 bases). Trimming removed 7 bases from V and 5 bases from J, with 14 bases in between. The V gene's germline CDR1 is MNHNS and CDR2 SASEGT. The CDR3 runs to 14 residues. Written as DNA, the CDR3 is TGTGCCAGCACCCAAGGTTGGAGGACCGGGGAGCTGTTTTTT. Its protein is CASTQGWRTGELFF.

This chain uses TRBV14 with TRBJ2-7; no definite D call. The V and J ends lost 3 bases and 0 bases respectively, with 15 bases between them. Germline-derived CDR1 and CDR2 are SGHDN and FVKESK. The CDR3 covers 16 residues. For the CDR3, the DNA is TGTGCCAGCAGCCACGGTCCAGGCCGTAGCTCCTACGAGCAGTACTTC. Amino acid sequence: CASSHGPGRSSYEQYF.

This clonotype was seen more than once but under ten times. The chain couples TRBV12-3 or TRBV12-4 to TRBJ1-1, with D possibly TRBD1 on 5 matching bases. The V end was cut by 5 bases, the J end by 3 bases, with 16 bases between. The CDR3 has 15 residues. The CDR3 is CASSPRGGWDTEAFF. For the CDR3, the DNA is TGTGCCAGCAGTCCCCGGGGGGGTTGGGACACTGAAGCTTTCTTT.

The genes are TRBV30 and TRBJ2-1; 7 bases agree with TRBD1. Trimming at V came to 2 bases and at J to 0 bases, leaving 10 bases not matched to a gene. This CDR3 contains 17 residues. Germline CDR1 is GTSNPN and CDR2 is SVGIG (reference sequence). CDR3 region: CAWSRPRQGVSYNEQFF. DNA for the CDR3: TGTGCCTGGAGTCGTCCGCGGCAGGGGGTCTCCTACAATGAGCAGTTCTTC.

The chain is built from TRBV7-6 and TRBJ2-5; D not resolved. The CDR3 loop spans 14 amino acids. V lost 1 base and J lost 5, with 11 bases in between. The V gene's germline CDR1 is SGHVS and CDR2 FNYEAQ. CDR3 amino acids: CASSLGALKETQYF. The CDR3, as DNA: TGTGCCAGCAGCTTAGGGGCCCTCAAGGAGACCCAGTACTTC.

This clonotype was counted a few times. The chain combines TRBV11-1 with TRBJ2-3; possibly TRBD2 for D (5 bases). V lost 1 base to trimming and J lost 5 bases, with 10 bases between them. The CDR3 has 14 amino acids. In germline, CDR1 is SGHAT, CDR2 FQDESV (reference sequence). The chain's CDR3 is CASSLGTPGDTQYF. CDR3 coding DNA: TGTGCCAGCAGCTTAGGGACTCCTGGAGATACGCAGTATTTT.

A few counts support this clonotype. The chain recombines TRBV20-1 with TRBJ1-2, with D maybe TRBD1 (5 bases). The CDR3 extends over 13 amino acids. Germline values: CDR1 DFQATT, CDR2 SNEGSKA (reference sequence). The V end was cut by 0 bases, the J end by 6 bases, with 11 bases between. CDR3 sequence reads: CSARDGGRNGYTF. The DNA of the CDR3 is TGCAGTGCTAGAGACGGGGGAAGGAATGGCTACACCTTC.

The chain joins TRBV12-3 or TRBV12-4 to TRBJ2-2, with TRBD2 matching 7 bases. This CDR3 contains 14 residues. J gave up 3 bases and V 5 bases, and 3 bases lay outside the gene matches. The CDR3 nucleotides are TGTGCCAGCAGTCGGACTAGATACACCGGGGAGCTGTTTTTT. Encoded protein: CASSRTRYTGELFF.

This clonotype was counted once. This chain links TRBV7-6 with TRBJ2-2; D gene unclear. Per the germline V gene, CDR1 is SGHVS and CDR2 is FNYEAQ. With 5 bases removed from V and 2 bases from J, the gap between germline ends came to 9 bases. This CDR3 region has 14 residues. The CDR3: CASSIGRNTGELFF. CDR3 bases: TGTGCCAGCAGCATAGGGCGAAACACCGGGGAGCTGTTTTTT.

This chain uses TRBV10-3 with TRBJ2-1, with 8 positions matching TRBD1. This CDR3 comprises 13 residues. Germline V gene data show CDR1 as ENHRY and CDR2 as SYGVKD. The ends lost 4 bases at V and 10 bases at J; junction bases unmatched: 6. CDR3 amino acids: CAISGGQDPEQFF. CDR3 DNA: TGTGCCATCAGTGGGGGACAGGACCCCGAGCAGTTCTTC.

V and J are TRBV10-3 and TRBJ2-1, with TRBD2 matching over 9 bases. Germline assignment: CDR1 ENHRY and CDR2 SYGVKD. The junction had 13 bases not matched to a gene; V was cut back by 10 bases and J by 6 bases. This CDR3 spans 15 amino acids. CDR3 residues: CATSTVAGEGNEQFF. CDR3 sequence (DNA): TGTGCCACCAGCACAGTAGCGGGAGAAGGCAATGAGCAGTTCTTC.

V is TRBV7-2 and J is TRBJ2-2; D is unresolved. The V end lost 3 bases, the J end lost 1 base, and 12 bases lay between the germline ends. Germline V CDR1 and CDR2: SGHTA, FQGNSA. This CDR3 comprises 16 residues. CDR3 bases: TGTGCCAGCAGCTTGTTATCCGGAGTGAACACCGGGGAGCTGTTTTTT. Translated: CASSLLSGVNTGELFF. Filled out from reference TRBV7-2 and TRBJ2-2, the complete variable domain reads GAGVSQSPSNKVTEKGKDVELRCDPISGHTALYWYRQSLGQGLEFLIYFQGNSAPDKSGLPSDRFSAERTGGSVSTLTIQRTQQEDSAVYLCASSLLSGVNTGELFFGEGSRLTVL.

This clonotype was counted between two and nine times. The J gene is TRBJ2-7, the V gene TRBV5-1, with D perhaps matching TRBD2 (6 bases). This CDR3 is 16 amino acids long. Germline V gene data show CDR1 as SGHRS and CDR2 as YFSETQ. V was trimmed by 4 bases and J by 2 bases, leaving 19 bases between them. CDR3 in DNA: TGCGCCAGCAGCCCCCCGGGACTCGACACTACCTACGAGCAGTACTTC. Its translation is CASSPPGLDTTYEQYF.